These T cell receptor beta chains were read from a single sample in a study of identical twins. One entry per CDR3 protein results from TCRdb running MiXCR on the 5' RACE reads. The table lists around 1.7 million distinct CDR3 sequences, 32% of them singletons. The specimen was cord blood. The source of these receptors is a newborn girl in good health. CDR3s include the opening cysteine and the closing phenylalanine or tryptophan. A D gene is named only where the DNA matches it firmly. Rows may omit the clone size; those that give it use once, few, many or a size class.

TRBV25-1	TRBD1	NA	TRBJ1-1	TGTGCCAGCAGTGAATTTGACAGGGCCGCTGAAGCTTTCTTT	CASSEFDRAAEAFF
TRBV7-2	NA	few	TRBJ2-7	TGTGCCAGCAGCTTGATGCCCAGGGACGAGCAGTACTTC	CASSLMPRDEQYF
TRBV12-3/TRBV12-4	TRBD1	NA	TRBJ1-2	TGTGCCAGCAGTTTGCAGGGGGGGACTAACTATGGCTACACCTTC	CASSLQGGTNYGYTF
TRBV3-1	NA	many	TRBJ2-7	TGTGCCAGCAGCCAAATAGGGAGTTCCTACGAGCAGTACTTC	CASSQIGSSYEQYF
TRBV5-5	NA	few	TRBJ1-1	TGTGCCAGCAGCTTGAGTACCGTAGGGACCACTGAAGCTTTCTTT	CASSLSTVGTTEAFF
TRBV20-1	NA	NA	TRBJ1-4	TGCAGTGGGTCACAGAGTAATGAAAAACTGTTTTTT	CSGSQSNEKLFF
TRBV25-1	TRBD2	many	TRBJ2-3	TGTGCCAGCAGTGAGAGCGGGACCTCTGCGGAGTATTTT	CASSESGTSAEYF
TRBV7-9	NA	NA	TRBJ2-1	TGTGCCAGCAGCGCAAGGGACTTCTACGGCGACAATGAGCAGTTCTTC	CASSARDFYGDNEQFF
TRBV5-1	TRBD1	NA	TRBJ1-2	TGCGCCAGCAGCTTTGTGACAGGGGTTTTCGGCAACTATGGCTACACCTTC	CASSFVTGVFGNYGYTF
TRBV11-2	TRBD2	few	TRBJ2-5	TGTGCCAGCAGCCCGACTAGCGGGGGGGCCGCAGAGACCCAGTACTTC	CASSPTSGGAAETQYF
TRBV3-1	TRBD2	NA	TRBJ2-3	TGTGCCAGCGATGTTTCAGCGGGGGGGCCGGTAGATACGCAGTATTTT	CASDVSAGGPVDTQYF
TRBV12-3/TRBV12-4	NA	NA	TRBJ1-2	TGTGCCAGCAGCTACCGCCGCAAGCCCGGCGATGGCTACACCTTC	CASSYRRKPGDGYTF
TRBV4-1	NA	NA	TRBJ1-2	TGCGCCAGCAGCCAAGATTGGCAGGTTTCTAACTATGGCTACACCTTC	CASSQDWQVSNYGYTF
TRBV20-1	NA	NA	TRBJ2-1	TGCAGTGCTAGGGTTGACATAGCGATCGACAATGAGCAGTTCTTC	CSARVDIAIDNEQFF
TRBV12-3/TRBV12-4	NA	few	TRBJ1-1	TGTGCCAGCAGTTTTCGGCAGTTCCGGACTGAAGCTTTCTTT	CASSFRQFRTEAFF
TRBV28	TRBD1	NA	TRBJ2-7	TGTGCCAGCAGTTTATGGCACAGGGGTTCCTACGAGCAGTACTTC	CASSLWHRGSYEQYF
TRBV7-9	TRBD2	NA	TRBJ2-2	TGTGCCAGCAGCTTCTTGGCAGGGACCCTGACTAGCGGCACCGGGGAGCTGTTTTTT	CASSFLAGTLTSGTGELFF
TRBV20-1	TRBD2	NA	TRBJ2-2	TGCAGTGCCCTGCCTAGCGGGAGAAACACCGGGGAGCTGTTTTTT	CSALPSGRNTGELFF
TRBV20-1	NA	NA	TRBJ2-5	TGCAGTGCCGCGGAATCGACTGGACCCCATGAGCAGTACTTC	CSAAESTGPHEQYF
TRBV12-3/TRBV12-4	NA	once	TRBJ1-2	TGTGCCGTTCGGACCCTCTATGGCTACACCTTC	CAVRTLYGYTF
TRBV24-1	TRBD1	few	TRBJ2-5	TGTGCCACCAGTGACCCTGGACAGGGGCAGACCCAGTACTTC	CATSDPGQGQTQYF
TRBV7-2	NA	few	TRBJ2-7	TGTGCCAGCAGCCAACAAGCGGGCTACGAGCAGTACTTC	CASSQQAGYEQYF
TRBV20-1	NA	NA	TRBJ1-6	TGCAGTGCTAGAGATGGCAGGAGTGATAATTCACCCCTCCACTTT	CSARDGRSDNSPLHF
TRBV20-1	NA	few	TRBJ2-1	TGCAGTGCTCCCCCCACGAGGGGAGGTGAGCAGTTCTTC	CSAPPTRGGEQFF
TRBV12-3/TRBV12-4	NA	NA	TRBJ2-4	TGTGCCAGCAGTCCCCGGGCGGGGCGGAGAACCAAAAACATTCAGTACTTC	CASSPRAGRRTKNIQYF
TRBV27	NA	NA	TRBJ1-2	TGTGCCAGCAGTTTAAATGGGGTTGACGCCTATGGCTACACCTTC	CASSLNGVDAYGYTF
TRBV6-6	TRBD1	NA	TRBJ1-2	TGTGCCAGCAGTTACCCCCCGGGACAGGGGAATGGCTACACCTTC	CASSYPPGQGNGYTF
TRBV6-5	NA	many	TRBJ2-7	TGTGCCAGCAGTTACAGCCCACTGAGAGCAGGTATCTCCTACGAGCAGTACTTC	CASSYSPLRAGISYEQYF
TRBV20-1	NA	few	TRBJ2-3	TGCAGGATAAGGCGAGCCGATACGCAGTATTTT	CRIRRADTQYF